A selection of T cell receptor beta chains follows, all from one sample in a study of technical replicates of blood from several donors. The repertoire was sequenced with immunoSEQ multiplex PCR; TCRdb's copy has only in-frame clones and lacks some. The sample has roughly 100,000 clones; roughly 95% are singletons. The sequenced sample was T cells isolated from PBMCs. The receptors were gathered from a human donor in good health. Each CDR3 is given with its conserved first and last residue. A D gene is named only where the DNA matches it firmly. Part of the rows lack a size; the others show once, few, many or a class for expanded clones.

j_call | v_call | d_call | clone_size | cdr3_aa | cdr3_nt
TRBJ2-5 | TRBV5-6 | . | . | CASSLVSRNQDGTQYF | TGTGCCAGCAGCTTGGTCAGCAGGAACCAAGATGGAACCCAGTACTTC
TRBJ2-7 | TRBV5-1 | . | . | CASSRGQYYEQYF | TGCGCCAGCAGCCGCGGACAGTACTACGAGCAGTACTTC
TRBJ2-1 | TRBV7-8 | . | . | CASSLSRESSYNEQFF | TGTGCCAGCAGCTTATCTAGAGAAAGCTCCTACAATGAGCAGTTCTTC
TRBJ2-3 | TRBV6-6 | TRBD2 | . | CASSLAGDTQYF | TGTGCCAGCAGCCTAGCGGGAGATACGCAGTATTTT
TRBJ1-6 | TRBV5-1 | TRBD1 | . | CASSPTRTGGNSPLHF | TGCGCCAGCAGCCCAACCCGGACAGGGGGAAATTCACCCCTCCACTTT
TRBJ1-2 | TRBV4-1 | . | . | CASEGDDGYTF | TGCGCCAGTGAGGGGGACGATGGCTACACCTTC
TRBJ1-4 | TRBV5-1 | . | . | CASSFSTGPNEKLFF | TGCGCCAGCAGCTTTTCCACAGGGCCTAATGAAAAACTGTTTTTT
TRBJ2-3 | TRBV5-1 | TRBD1 | . | CASSLGTGVTEDTQYF | TGCGCCAGCAGCCTAGGGACAGGGGTGACTGAGGATACGCAGTATTTT
TRBJ2-5 | TRBV4-1 | . | . | CASSQHGVGETQYF | TGCGCCAGCAGCCAACACGGGGTCGGTGAGACCCAGTACTTC
TRBJ2-5 | TRBV28 | TRBD2 | . | CASSAPGQAGGQETQYF | TGTGCCAGCAGTGCCCCGGGCCAGGCGGGGGGACAAGAGACCCAGTACTTC
TRBJ2-2 | TRBV2 | . | . | CASSAELTSTGELFF | TGTGCCAGCAGTGCCGAGCTTACGAGCACCGGGGAGCTGTTTTTT
TRBJ2-5 | TRBV6-1 | TRBD2 | once | CASSEERLALRQTQYF | TGTGCCAGCAGTGAAGAGCGACTAGCCCTAAGGCAGACCCAGTACTTC
TRBJ1-2 | TRBV6-1 | . | once | CASSEYRYTF | TGTGCCAGCAGTGAATATCGCTACACCTTC
TRBJ2-1 | TRBV5-5 | TRBD2 | . | CASRPTVLAGGRNEQFF | TGTGCCAGCAGACCAACCGTACTAGCGGGAGGTAGGAATGAGCAGTTCTTC
TRBJ1-2 | TRBV19 | TRBD1 | few | CASTSFTGGPNYGYTF | TGTGCCAGTACGTCTTTCACAGGGGGCCCGAACTATGGCTACACCTTC
TRBJ1-4 | TRBV5-1 | . | . | CASSLEHGEKLFF | TGCGCCAGCAGCTTGGAGCACGGTGAAAAACTGTTTTTT
TRBJ1-5 | TRBV4-1 | TRBD1 | . | CASSQALVSGQGYQPQHF | TGCGCCAGCAGCCAAGCATTGGTCTCGGGACAGGGGTATCAGCCCCAGCATTTT
TRBJ1-4 | TRBV29-1 | TRBD1 | . | CSVLDRGGTNEKLFF | TGCAGCGTCCTGGACAGGGGAGGAACTAATGAAAAACTGTTTTTT
TRBJ1-1 | TRBV9 | . | . | CASTFRMGTGRLDTEAFF | TGTGCCAGCACCTTCCGGATGGGAACAGGGCGTTTGGACACTGAAGCTTTCTTT
TRBJ2-1 | TRBV5-1 | . | few | CASSGGISSYNEQFF | TGCGCCAGCAGCGGCGGGATCAGCTCCTACAATGAGCAGTTCTTC
TRBJ2-7 | TRBV7-7 | TRBD1 | . | CASSPSGQGKQYF | TGTGCTAGCAGCCCCAGCGGACAGGGCAAGCAGTACTTC
TRBJ2-5 | TRBV5-1 | TRBD2 | . | CASSLSGRGSGRETQYF | TGCGCCAGCAGCTTGAGCGGGAGAGGTTCCGGTCGGGAGACCCAGTACTTC
TRBJ2-1 | TRBV10-2 | . | . | CASSKTSYNEQFF | TGCGCCAGCAGTAAGACTAGCTACAATGAGCAGTTCTTC
TRBJ1-5 | TRBV4-1 | TRBD1 | once | CASSQGTGNQPQHF | TGCGCCAGCAGCCAGGGGACAGGAAATCAGCCCCAGCATTTT
TRBJ1-1 | TRBV7-9 | . | . | CASSLYGPNTEAFF | TGTGCCAGCAGCCTATATGGGCCGAACACTGAAGCTTTCTTT
TRBJ1-1 | TRBV5-1 | . | . | CASSLAGNTEAFF | TGCGCCAGCAGCTTGGCCGGTAACACTGAAGCTTTCTTT
TRBJ2-1 | TRBV14 | TRBD1 | . | CASSRRDRGPGEQFF | TGTGCCAGCAGCCGCCGGGACAGGGGGCCTGGGGAGCAGTTCTTC
TRBJ2-1 | TRBV6-4 | . | . | CASSAGGRQNEQFF | TGTGCCAGCAGTGCTGGAGGGCGTCAGAATGAGCAGTTCTTC
TRBJ1-2 | TRBV18 | . | . | CASSPVLADYGYTF | TGTGCCAGCTCACCTGTTTTGGCGGATTATGGCTACACCTTC
TRBJ2-5 | TRBV2 | . | . | CASSEGARFGTQYF | TGTGCCAGCAGTGAGGGCGCCCGCTTCGGGACCCAGTACTTC
TRBJ2-2 | TRBV7-8 | TRBD1 | . | CASSLKPRDRVPGELFF | TGTGCCAGCAGCTTGAAACCGAGGGACAGGGTCCCCGGGGAGCTGTTTTTT
TRBJ2-3 | TRBV6-6 | . | . | CASSRQGGDYPDTQYF | TGTGCCAGCAGCCGTCAGGGGGGCGATTATCCAGATACGCAGTATTTT
TRBJ1-1 | TRBV5-1 | TRBD1 | . | CASSLQGAGNTEAFF | TGCGCCAGCAGCTTGCAGGGGGCCGGGAACACTGAAGCTTTCTTT
TRBJ2-7 | TRBV27 | . | . | CASSLAIATGTYEQYF | TGTGCCAGCAGTTTAGCCATAGCCACAGGGACCTACGAGCAGTACTTC
TRBJ2-5 | TRBV19 | TRBD2 | . | CASSLQRETQETQYF | TGTGCCAGTAGTCTCCAGCGGGAGACCCAAGAGACCCAGTACTTC
TRBJ2-7 | TRBV28 | TRBD1 | . | CASSGTGGWYEQYF | TGTGCCAGCAGCGGGACAGGGGGTTGGTATGAGCAGTACTTC
TRBJ1-5 | TRBV19 | TRBD1 | once | CASSIARDRVYSNQPQHF | TGTGCCAGTAGTATCGCCCGGGACAGGGTATATAGCAATCAGCCCCAGCATTTT
TRBJ1-4 | TRBV4-1 | . | once | CASSQGRGLQAEKLFF | TGCGCCAGCAGCCAAGGACGGGGACTCCAAGCGGAAAAACTGTTTTTT
TRBJ2-3 | TRBV6-5 | . | . | CASSSRRGRADTQYF | TGTGCCAGCAGTTCCCGCAGGGGAAGGGCAGATACGCAGTATTTT
TRBJ2-5 | TRBV5-1 | TRBD2 | . | CASSKGTSGRAGDETQYF | TGCGCCAGCAGCAAAGGGACTAGCGGGAGGGCCGGTGATGAGACCCAGTACTTC
TRBJ2-2 | TRBV5-1 | . | . | CASSLEAAINTGELFF | TGCGCCAGCAGCTTGGAGGCGGCTATCAACACCGGGGAGCTGTTTTTT
TRBJ2-1 | TRBV5-1 | . | . | CASSLRLDGNEQFF | TGCGCCAGCAGCTTGAGGCTAGATGGCAATGAGCAGTTCTTC
TRBJ1-2 | TRBV6-5 | TRBD1 | . | CASTPTGGANYGYTF | TGTGCCAGCACCCCGACAGGGGGCGCGAACTATGGCTACACCTTC
TRBJ1-2 | TRBV5-6 | . | once | CASSLLGRDGYTF | TGTGCCAGCAGCTTGTTAGGCAGGGATGGCTACACCTTC
TRBJ2-3 | TRBV6-5 | . | . | CASSPTVSTDTQYF | TGTGCCAGCAGTCCGACAGTAAGCACAGATACGCAGTATTTT